These T cell receptor beta chains were read from a single sample in a study of T cells in Graves' hyperthyroidism and ophthalmopathy. A single record per CDR3 protein comes from TCRdb applying MiXCR to the multiplex PCR reads. The table has some 400,000 distinct CDR3 sequences, 13% seen once. Sequences were obtained from blood. The receptor source for this set is a man aged 25 to 40 with Graves' hyperthyroidism that later progressed to Graves' ophthalmopathy. The CDR3 runs from the conserved cysteine through the conserved F or W. The D gene is left open where the match is weak. Rows may omit the clone size; those that give it use once, few, many or a size class.

TRBJ2-1 TRBD1 few TRBV6-1 CGTVYNEQFF TGCGGGACAGTCTACAATGAGCAGTTCTTC
TRBJ2-5 - - TRBV20-1 CSAFPTEETQYF TGCAGTGCTTTCCCGACGGAAGAGACCCAGTACTTC
TRBJ2-7 TRBD1 many TRBV5-5 CASSVAGTAYSYEQYF TGTGCCAGCAGCGTGGCTGGGACAGCCTACTCCTACGAGCAGTACTTC
TRBJ2-7 TRBD2 - TRBV2 CASKGSGGYEQYF TGTGCCAGCAAAGGTAGCGGGGGCTACGAGCAGTACTTC
TRBJ1-6 - few TRBV5-6 CASSLDRQDNSPLHF TGTGCCAGCAGCTTGGATCGACAGGATAATTCACCCCTCCACTTT
TRBJ1-3 - few TRBV18 CASSPVKGTGNTIYF TGTGCCAGCTCACCAGTAAAAGGGACTGGAAACACCATATATTTT
TRBJ1-4 - many TRBV30 CAWGRGTNEKLFF TGTGCCTGGGGTAGGGGAACTAATGAAAAACTGTTTTTT
TRBJ2-7 - - TRBV19 CASSIERQSYEQYF TGTGCCAGTAGTATAGAACGGCAGTCCTACGAGCAGTACTTC
TRBJ1-1 - - TRBV6-1 CASSVHRGRLTEAFF TGTGCCAGCAGTGTCCACCGGGGCCGCCTCACTGAAGCTTTCTTT
TRBJ2-5 - many TRBV6-1 CASGSQAQETQYF TGTGCCAGCGGAAGTCAGGCCCAAGAGACCCAGTACTTC
TRBJ1-4 TRBD1 many TRBV18 CASSPRDSSNEKLFF TGTGCCAGCTCACCCCGGGACAGCTCAAATGAAAAACTGTTTTTT
TRBJ2-3 TRBD2 many TRBV11-3 CASSLRLAGDTQYF TGTGCCAGCAGCTTAAGACTAGCCGGGGATACGCAGTATTTT
TRBJ1-4 TRBD1 many TRBV5-1 CASSSDRVAMEKLFF TGCGCCAGCAGCTCTGACAGGGTGGCTATGGAAAAACTGTTTTTT
TRBJ2-1 TRBD2 many TRBV11-3 CASSLGLAGRRWQFF TGTGCCAGCAGCTTGGGACTAGCGGGGAGAAGGTGGCAGTTCTTC
TRBJ2-1 - - TRBV7-9 CASILPTGIEQFF TGTGCCAGCATCCTTCCCACAGGGATTGAGCAGTTCTTC
TRBJ2-7 TRBD2 few TRBV4-1 CASSHGLAGGQEQYF TGCGCCAGCAGCCACGGACTAGCGGGGGGACAAGAGCAGTACTTC
TRBJ2-3 TRBD1 - TRBV24-1 CATSPHRGQGDTQYF TGTGCCACCTCCCCCCACAGGGGGCAAGGAGATACGCAGTATTTT
TRBJ1-2 TRBD1 many TRBV2 CASSWDRTYGYTF TGTGCCAGCAGTTGGGACAGAACATATGGCTACACCTTC
TRBJ2-2 - few TRBV30 CAWSVGGTGGLFF TGTGCCTGGAGTGTAGGGGGCACCGGGGGGCTGTTTTTT
TRBJ2-3 TRBD2 - TRBV5-5 CASRLAGAHTQYF TGTGCCAGCCGCCTAGCGGGGGCCCATACGCAGTATTTT
TRBJ1-3 - few TRBV19 CASSLMAGSSGNTIYF TGTGCCAGTAGTCTAATGGCGGGGAGTTCTGGAAACACCATATATTTT
TRBJ2-3 TRBD1 few TRBV7-8 CASSLGQGLLDTQYF TGTGCCAGCAGCTTAGGACAGGGTCTGTTAGATACGCAGTATTTT
TRBJ2-5 - many TRBV11-2 CASSIDKQETQYF TGTGCCAGCAGCATTGACAAGCAAGAGACCCAGTACTTC
TRBJ2-7 TRBD2 many TRBV7-8 CASSSLREGGEQYF TGTGCCAGCAGCTCCCTGAGGGAGGGTGGCGAGCAGTACTTC
TRBJ2-1 TRBD2 few TRBV7-6 CASSTAGTSGLYEQFF TGTGCCAGCAGCACGGCCGGGACTAGCGGCTTGTATGAGCAGTTCTTC
TRBJ1-5 TRBD1 few TRBV19 CASSRTDRVSNQPQHF TGTGCCAGTAGCAGAACCGACAGGGTTAGCAATCAGCCCCAGCATTTT
TRBJ1-3 - - TRBV4-1 CASGQVPIPGNTIYF TGCGCCAGCGGCCAAGTTCCAATACCTGGAAACACCATATATTTT
TRBJ1-5 - many TRBV30 CAWSNAANSNQPQHF TGTGCCTGGAGCAACGCAGCTAATAGCAATCAGCCCCAGCATTTT
TRBJ2-1 TRBD1 many TRBV2 CASSVQWTGSEQFF TGTGCCAGCAGTGTCCAGTGGACAGGGTCTGAGCAGTTCTTC
TRBJ1-2 - few TRBV5-6 CASSVTVSAAGYTF TGTGCCAGCAGCGTGACAGTATCGGCCGCTGGCTACACCTTC
TRBJ1-6 - once TRBV11-2 CASRPWTPDNSPLHF TGTGCCAGCAGGCCATGGACCCCCGATAATTCACCCCTCCACTTT
TRBJ1-3 - many TRBV9 CASNRRGNSGNTIYF TGTGCCAGCAACCGTCGGGGGAACTCTGGAAACACCATATATTTT
TRBJ2-3 TRBD2 few TRBV4-2 CASSQDWASGGSTQYF TGTGCCAGCAGCCAAGATTGGGCTAGCGGGGGAAGTACGCAGTATTTT
TRBJ2-5 - - TRBV6-1 CATARQQETQYF TGTGCCACCGCCAGGCAGCAAGAGACCCAGTACTTC
TRBJ2-1 - few TRBV27 CASSFAGINEQFF TGTGCCAGCAGTTTCGCCGGGATCAATGAGCAGTTCTTC
TRBJ2-3 - many TRBV20-1 CSARDASSTDTQYF TGCAGTGCTAGAGATGCCAGCAGCACAGATACGCAGTATTTT
TRBJ2-3 TRBD1 - TRBV10-2 CASRTGGALDTQYF TGCGCCAGCCGGACAGGGGGCGCGTTAGATACGCAGTATTTT
TRBJ2-3 - many TRBV2 CASRKTLAADTQYF TGTGCCAGCAGGAAGACCCTAGCAGCAGATACGCAGTATTTT
TRBJ2-7 TRBD2 - TRBV6-5 CASSYSKLAGGEQYF TGTGCCAGCAGTTACTCGAAACTAGCGGGAGGCGAGCAGTACTTC
TRBJ2-3 TRBD2 many TRBV6-1 CASRGIAGGVGRPDTQYF TGTGCCAGCAGGGGTATAGCGGGGGGAGTCGGGCGTCCAGATACGCAGTATTTT
TRBJ2-7 - few TRBV12-3/TRBV12-4 CASSLGDPTVYEQYF TGTGCCAGCAGTTTAGGGGACCCTACCGTCTACGAGCAGTACTTC
TRBJ1-6 - many TRBV6-2/TRBV6-3 CASSRQDPKGSPLHF TGTGCCAGCAGTCGACAGGACCCCAAGGGTTCACCCCTCCACTTT
TRBJ1-2 - - TRBV5-5 CASSLGGYDNYGYTF TGTGCCAGCAGCTTGGGAGGGTATGATAACTATGGCTACACCTTC
TRBJ2-7 - few TRBV27 CASSSTLGYEQYF TGTGCCAGCAGTTCAACCCTAGGGTACGAGCAGTACTTC
TRBJ2-5 TRBD2 - TRBV13 CASSLVVAGDPRDQETQYF TGTGCCAGCAGCTTAGTGGTAGCGGGGGACCCGAGAGACCAAGAGACCCAGTACTTC
TRBJ2-7 - many TRBV20-1 CSARDFRAHEQYF TGCAGTGCTAGAGACTTCAGGGCCCACGAGCAGTACTTC
TRBJ1-5 - many TRBV10-3 CAISDQGGQPQHF TGTGCCATCAGTGACCAGGGAGGTCAGCCCCAGCATTTT
TRBJ1-1 TRBD1 - TRBV6-1 CASKLDRVMNTEAFF TGTGCCAGCAAGCTAGACAGGGTAATGAACACTGAAGCTTTCTTT
TRBJ1-3 - many TRBV6-1 CASITGSFGSGNTIYF TGTGCCAGCATCACAGGTTCATTCGGCTCTGGAAACACCATATATTTT
TRBJ2-3 - few TRBV30 CAWSPGSDTDTQYF TGTGCCTGGAGTCCAGGATCCGACACAGATACGCAGTATTTT
TRBJ2-2 TRBD2 many TRBV12-3/TRBV12-4 CASSFVTSGGEAGELFF TGTGCCAGCAGTTTTGTAACTAGCGGGGGGGAGGCCGGGGAGCTGTTTTTT
TRBJ1-3 TRBD1 few TRBV7-2 CASSYTPGGTGNTIYF TGTGCCAGTAGCTACACACCAGGGGGGACTGGAAACACCATATATTTT
TRBJ1-2 - few TRBV28 CASSSGQANYGYTF TGTGCCAGCAGTTCGGGACAAGCTAACTATGGCTACACCTTC
TRBJ1-5 - - TRBV20-1 CSARDLDSYSNQPQHF TGCAGTGCTAGAGACCTCGACAGTTATAGCAATCAGCCCCAGCATTTT
TRBJ2-5 TRBD1 many TRBV28 CASSTNRGRDQETQYF TGTGCCAGCAGTACGAACAGGGGGCGCGACCAAGAGACCCAGTACTTC